This TCR beta chain was retrieved from a study of T cells in Graves' hyperthyroidism and ophthalmopathy. This clonotype was seen ten or more times. This CDR3 has 17 amino acids. J was trimmed by 6 bases and V by 5 bases; bases with no gene match: 8. CDR1 and CDR2 from the germline V gene are PRHDT and FYEKMQ (reference sequence). The investigators amplified TCR beta CDR3 regions from RNA transcripts. Primed by the HTBI set, a first-round RT-PCR was run on the TCR CDR3. TCRdb used MiXCR to reprocess the multiplex PCR reads, holding one entry per CDR3 protein. Of nearly 250,000 distinct CDR3 sequences listed, about 17% are singletons.

V and J are TRBV13 and TRBJ2-3; 16 nucleotides line up with TRBD2. This clonotype originated in a woman aged 18-30 years with Graves' ophthalmopathy. The sample comprised blood. CDR3: CASSPPGLAGGPDTQYF. CDR3 DNA: TGTGCCAGCAGCCCCCCGGGACTAGCGGGAGGGCCTGATACGCAGTATTTT.